This is a list of T cell receptor beta chains from one sample in a study of CD8 T cells in Susac syndrome. TCRdb analysed the immunoSEQ multiplex PCR reads with MiXCR anew, one entry per CDR3 protein. The data show approximately 110,000 distinct CDR3 sequences, over 85% seen once. Sequencing was carried out using CD4+ T cells from PBMCs. The receptors originated from a human donor in good health. The CDR3 runs from the conserved cysteine through the conserved F or W. The order of the fields is D gene, J gene, CDR3 length, V gene, clone size, CDR3 DNA, CDR3 protein. A D gene is named only where the DNA matches it firmly. Clone size is stated in some rows and not others, as once, few, many or a class when expanded.

D gene: -; J gene: TRBJ1-5; CDR3 length: 13; V gene: TRBV3-1; clone size: -; CDR3 DNA: TGTGCCAGCAGCCAAGATGGAAAACAGCCCCAGCATTTT; CDR3 protein: CASSQDGKQPQHF
D gene: -; J gene: TRBJ1-2; CDR3 length: 15; V gene: TRBV9; clone size: -; CDR3 DNA: TGTGCCAGCAGCGTAAGGCAGCAGGAAAACTATGGCTACACCTTC; CDR3 protein: CASSVRQQENYGYTF
D gene: -; J gene: TRBJ2-6; CDR3 length: 17; V gene: TRBV3-1; clone size: once; CDR3 DNA: TGTGCCAGCAGCCAAGAACTCACGAGCGCTGGGGCCAACGTCCTGACTTTC; CDR3 protein: CASSQELTSAGANVLTF
D gene: -; J gene: TRBJ2-3; CDR3 length: 16; V gene: TRBV18; clone size: -; CDR3 DNA: TGTGCCAGCTCACCACTGCCGGATAGCGGCACAGATACGCAGTATTTT; CDR3 protein: CASSPLPDSGTDTQYF
D gene: TRBD2; J gene: TRBJ2-7; CDR3 length: 14; V gene: TRBV5-6; clone size: once; CDR3 DNA: TGTGCCAGCAAAAGACTAGCGGGACTCTACGAGCAGTACTTC; CDR3 protein: CASKRLAGLYEQYF
D gene: TRBD2; J gene: TRBJ2-3; CDR3 length: 14; V gene: TRBV20-1; clone size: -; CDR3 DNA: TGCAGTGCTAGGACTAGCGGAAGCACAGATACGCAGTATTTT; CDR3 protein: CSARTSGSTDTQYF
D gene: -; J gene: TRBJ2-7; CDR3 length: 16; V gene: TRBV18; clone size: -; CDR3 DNA: TGTGCCAGCTCACCACAAGGTGGCCGATTCGGAGAGGAGCAGTACTTC; CDR3 protein: CASSPQGGRFGEEQYF
D gene: TRBD2; J gene: TRBJ2-2; CDR3 length: 18; V gene: TRBV3-1; clone size: -; CDR3 DNA: TGTGCCAGCAGCCAAGCCTCCCTAAGGTTAGCGGGAGCCGGGGAGCTGTTTTTT; CDR3 protein: CASSQASLRLAGAGELFF
D gene: -; J gene: TRBJ1-5; CDR3 length: 15; V gene: TRBV3-1; clone size: -; CDR3 DNA: TGTGCCAGCAGCCAGGACAGCTATAGCAATCAGCCCCAGCATTTT; CDR3 protein: CASSQDSYSNQPQHF
D gene: -; J gene: TRBJ2-5; CDR3 length: 14; V gene: TRBV3-1; clone size: -; CDR3 DNA: TGTGCCAGCAGCCAAGTTGGAGGTTTGGAGACCCAGTACTTC; CDR3 protein: CASSQVGGLETQYF
D gene: -; J gene: TRBJ1-2; CDR3 length: 13; V gene: TRBV19; clone size: -; CDR3 DNA: TGTGCCACCAGGGGAGCAGGCGACTATGGCTACACCTTC; CDR3 protein: CATRGAGDYGYTF
D gene: -; J gene: TRBJ1-5; CDR3 length: 15; V gene: TRBV7-2; clone size: -; CDR3 DNA: TGTGCCAGCAGCAGAGGGACTTATAGCAATCAGCCCCAGCATTTT; CDR3 protein: CASSRGTYSNQPQHF
D gene: -; J gene: TRBJ1-1; CDR3 length: 12; V gene: TRBV20-1; clone size: -; CDR3 DNA: TGCAGTGCTAGCCGGAGGAACACTGAAGCTTTCTTT; CDR3 protein: CSASRRNTEAFF
D gene: TRBD1; J gene: TRBJ1-4; CDR3 length: 14; V gene: TRBV20-1; clone size: -; CDR3 DNA: TGCAGTGCTGCCCAATGGGACAGTAATGAAAAACTGTTTTTT; CDR3 protein: CSAAQWDSNEKLFF
D gene: -; J gene: TRBJ1-1; CDR3 length: 13; V gene: TRBV2; clone size: -; CDR3 DNA: TGTGCCAGCAGTGTCAAGGCCGGGCCGGGAGCTTTCTTT; CDR3 protein: CASSVKAGPGAFF
D gene: -; J gene: TRBJ2-7; CDR3 length: 11; V gene: TRBV14; clone size: -; CDR3 DNA: TGTGCCAGCTGGCCGCTTTACGAGCAGTACTTC; CDR3 protein: CASWPLYEQYF
D gene: -; J gene: TRBJ1-4; CDR3 length: 14; V gene: TRBV4-1; clone size: -; CDR3 DNA: TGCGCCAGCAGCCAAGCGTCCAGCAATGAAAAACTGTTTTTT; CDR3 protein: CASSQASSNEKLFF
D gene: -; J gene: TRBJ2-2; CDR3 length: 17; V gene: TRBV15; clone size: -; CDR3 DNA: TGTGCCACCAGCACCCATCATGGGGGAGCGTCCACCGGGGAGCTGTTTTTT; CDR3 protein: CATSTHHGGASTGELFF
D gene: -; J gene: TRBJ2-3; CDR3 length: 15; V gene: TRBV20-1; clone size: -; CDR3 DNA: TGCAGTGCTAGAGATCGGACCAAAACCACAGATACGCAGTATTTT; CDR3 protein: CSARDRTKTTDTQYF
D gene: -; J gene: TRBJ1-1; CDR3 length: 13; V gene: TRBV6-5; clone size: -; CDR3 DNA: TGTGCCAGCAGGTCCAACGAGATTACTGAAGCTTTCTTT; CDR3 protein: CASRSNEITEAFF
D gene: TRBD1; J gene: TRBJ2-7; CDR3 length: 15; V gene: TRBV11-2; clone size: -; CDR3 DNA: TGTGCCAGCAGCTCCCTTACAGGGGGACCTTACGAGCAGTACTTC; CDR3 protein: CASSSLTGGPYEQYF
D gene: TRBD1; J gene: TRBJ1-1; CDR3 length: 15; V gene: TRBV10-3; clone size: -; CDR3 DNA: TGTGCCATCAGCCCGGGACAGGGACTTAAGACTGAAGCTTTCTTT; CDR3 protein: CAISPGQGLKTEAFF
D gene: -; J gene: TRBJ2-2; CDR3 length: 16; V gene: TRBV20-1; clone size: -; CDR3 DNA: TGCAGTGCTAGTGACCCGGGACGCCGAGGATCCGGGGAGCTGTTTTTT; CDR3 protein: CSASDPGRRGSGELFF
D gene: -; J gene: TRBJ2-7; CDR3 length: 14; V gene: TRBV7-2; clone size: -; CDR3 DNA: TGTGCCAGCCAACTTCCCCTCATCCACTACGAGCAGTACTTC; CDR3 protein: CASQLPLIHYEQYF
D gene: TRBD2; J gene: TRBJ2-7; CDR3 length: 14; V gene: TRBV3-1; clone size: -; CDR3 DNA: TGTGCCAGCAGCCTGAAGCGGGACTCAAGCGAGCAGTACTTC; CDR3 protein: CASSLKRDSSEQYF
D gene: -; J gene: TRBJ1-4; CDR3 length: 14; V gene: TRBV2; clone size: -; CDR3 DNA: TGTGCCAGCACGGCCTCGGGACGGACTTCCGAACTGTTTTTT; CDR3 protein: CASTASGRTSELFF